This is a list of T cell receptor beta chains from one sample in a study of blood T cell repertoires in COVID-19. Sequenced by immunoSEQ multiplex PCR; TCRdb stores in-frame clones only, minus some. Seen here are 250,000 to 300,000 clones, about 76% observed once, and the top ten hold around 3.2%. Sequenced input: peripheral blood. The receptors were gathered from a woman in her fifties or sixties with active or convalescent COVID-19. The CDR3 runs from the conserved cysteine through the conserved F or W. The D gene is left open where the match is weak. Expanded clones are given a class, and other clones once, few, many or no size at all.

TRBJ2-2	TRBV2	-	-	TGTGCCAGCAAACCTGGACAGTCCTCGGCCGGGGAGCTGTTTTTT	CASKPGQSSAGELFF
TRBJ1-6	TRBV12-5	TRBD1	-	TGTGCTAGTGGTTCGGGACAGTGGGATTCACCCCTCCACTTT	CASGSGQWDSPLHF
TRBJ1-3	TRBV7-9	TRBD1	-	TGTGCCAGCAGCTTAGAAAGGGGGCTTGACACCATATATTTT	CASSLERGLDTIYF
TRBJ1-2	TRBV6-5	TRBD1	-	TGTGCCAGTGGGACAGACTACTATGGCTACACCTTC	CASGTDYYGYTF
TRBJ1-1	TRBV27	-	-	TGTGCCAGCAGCCGCTATGATGAAGCTTTCTTT	CASSRYDEAFF
TRBJ1-1	TRBV9	TRBD1	-	TGTGCCAGCAGCGCGCAGGGGGCAAGGACTGAAGCTTTCTTT	CASSAQGARTEAFF
TRBJ2-3	TRBV6-4	TRBD1	-	TGTGCCAGCAGCGATTACAGGGGGCACTCCACAGATACGCAGTATTTT	CASSDYRGHSTDTQYF
TRBJ1-5	TRBV27	-	-	TGTGCCAGCAGTCGGACGGGATCTGGCAATCAGCCCCAGCATTTT	CASSRTGSGNQPQHF
TRBJ1-5	TRBV18	-	-	TGTGCCAGCTCACCAAGGGCAGCGGCCAATCAGCCCCAGCATTTT	CASSPRAAANQPQHF
TRBJ2-1	TRBV5-4	-	-	TGTGCCAGCAGCTTTCCATTTCTACAGGGTTCGGATGAGCAGTTCTTC	CASSFPFLQGSDEQFF
TRBJ1-6	TRBV14	-	once	TGTGCCAGCAGCGCCAGGGGTTATCTCTCACCCCTCCACTTT	CASSARGYLSPLHF
TRBJ1-6	TRBV14	-	-	TGTGCCAGCAGCCAAGACCTCAATTCACCCCTCCACTTT	CASSQDLNSPLHF
TRBJ1-1	TRBV27	-	-	TGTGCCAGCAGTTGGGGGGGGAACACTGAAGCTTTCTTT	CASSWGGNTEAFF
TRBJ2-2	TRBV18	TRBD1	once	TGTGCCAGCTCACCCGGGCAGGGGGTGATCGGGGAGCTGTTTTTT	CASSPGQGVIGELFF
TRBJ1-6	TRBV6-5	-	-	TGTGCCAGCACCTACGGGGGGCTCAATAATTCACCCCTCCACTTT	CASTYGGLNNSPLHF
TRBJ1-2	TRBV6-5	-	-	TGTGCCAGCACCCCGCGGGGGGCCACCTATGGCTACACCTTC	CASTPRGATYGYTF
TRBJ1-2	TRBV30	-	-	TGTGCCTGGAGTGTACTGAGGGCCTTTGACTATGGCTACACCTTC	CAWSVLRAFDYGYTF
TRBJ1-1	TRBV5-1	-	-	TGCGCCAGCAGCTGGGGGGACACTGAAGCTTTCTTT	CASSWGDTEAFF
TRBJ1-2	TRBV12-3/TRBV12-4	-	-	TGTGCCAGCGCATCCGGGTGGTATGGCTACACCTTC	CASASGWYGYTF
TRBJ2-2	TRBV30	-	-	TGTGCCTGCCAAGTTCAGGGAACCGGGGAGCTGTTTTTT	CACQVQGTGELFF
TRBJ1-2	TRBV3-1/TRBV3-2	TRBD1	-	TGTGCCAGCAGCCACCACCGGGACAGGGGTCCCTATGGCTACACCTTC	CASSHHRDRGPYGYTF
TRBJ1-1	TRBV3-1/TRBV3-2	TRBD1	-	TGTGCCAGCAGCGGTTCGGACAGGGGGACTGAAGCTTTCTTT	CASSGSDRGTEAFF
TRBJ1-4	TRBV7-6	TRBD1	-	TGTGCCAGCAGCTTAGGTACCGGACAGGGTGAGGAAAAACTGTTTTTT	CASSLGTGQGEEKLFF
TRBJ1-1	TRBV6-1	-	once	TGTGCCAGCAGTGAAACGCGGGGGGACACTGAAGCTTTCTTT	CASSETRGDTEAFF
TRBJ2-5	TRBV5-4	-	many	TGTGCCAGCAGCTTCCCTAGGGGTCATCAAGAGACCCAGTACTTC	CASSFPRGHQETQYF
TRBJ1-3	TRBV11-2	-	-	TGTGCCAGCAGCTCCCAGGGGGGAAACACCATATATTTT	CASSSQGGNTIYF
TRBJ1-5	TRBV19	-	-	TGTGCCAGTAGTATTACAGACAATAGCAATCAGCCCCAGCATTTT	CASSITDNSNQPQHF
TRBJ2-4	TRBV2	-	-	TGTGCCAGCAGTGAACAGGGCACAAAAAACATTCAGTACTTC	CASSEQGTKNIQYF
TRBJ1-5	TRBV18	TRBD1	-	TGTGCCAGCTCACCGGACAGGGGGAATCAGCCCCAGCATTTT	CASSPDRGNQPQHF